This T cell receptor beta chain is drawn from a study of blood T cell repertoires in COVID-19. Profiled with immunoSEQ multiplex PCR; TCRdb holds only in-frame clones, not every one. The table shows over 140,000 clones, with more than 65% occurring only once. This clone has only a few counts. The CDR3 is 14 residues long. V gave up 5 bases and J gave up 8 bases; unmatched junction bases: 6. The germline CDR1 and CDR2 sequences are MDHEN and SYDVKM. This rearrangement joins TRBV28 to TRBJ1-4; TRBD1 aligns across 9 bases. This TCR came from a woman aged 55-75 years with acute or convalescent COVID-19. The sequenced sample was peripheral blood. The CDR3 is CASSRTGVGEKLFF. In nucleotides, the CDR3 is TGTGCCAGCAGTCGGACAGGGGTTGGAGAAAAACTGTTTTTT.